These T cell receptor beta chains were read from a single sample in a study of blood T cell repertoires in COVID-19. Profiled with immunoSEQ multiplex PCR; TCRdb holds only in-frame clones, not every one. The data show around 68,000 clones, with around 85% seen just once and around 10% held by the top ten. Input material: peripheral blood. These receptors were collected from a woman aged 50 to 60 with acute or convalescent COVID-19. CDR3s include the opening cysteine and the closing phenylalanine or tryptophan. Fields, in order: J gene, D gene, V gene, clone size, CDR3 length, CDR3 DNA, CDR3 protein. The D gene is left open where the match is weak. Clone size is stated in some rows and not others, as once, few, many or a class when expanded.

J gene: TRBJ1-1
D gene: TRBD1
V gene: TRBV5-1
clone size: few
CDR3 length: 14
CDR3 DNA: TGCGCCAGCAGCTTGGCCGGGACAGGGACCGAAGCTTTCTTT
CDR3 protein: CASSLAGTGTEAFF

J gene: TRBJ2-7
D gene: .
V gene: TRBV19
clone size: .
CDR3 length: 15
CDR3 DNA: TGTGCCAGTAGCCGCTATTCAGGGCTACTCTACGAGCAGTACTTC
CDR3 protein: CASSRYSGLLYEQYF

J gene: TRBJ2-2
D gene: TRBD2
V gene: TRBV5-8
clone size: .
CDR3 length: 14
CDR3 DNA: TGTGCCAGCAGACTAGCGGGGGGGCCCGGGGAGCTGTTTTTT
CDR3 protein: CASRLAGGPGELFF

J gene: TRBJ2-6
D gene: .
V gene: TRBV19
clone size: .
CDR3 length: 15
CDR3 DNA: TGTGCCAGCGCAAACAGGGTGACTGGGGCCAACGTCCTGACTTTC
CDR3 protein: CASANRVTGANVLTF

J gene: TRBJ2-7
D gene: .
V gene: TRBV18
clone size: .
CDR3 length: 15
CDR3 DNA: TGTGCCAGCTCATTCGTAGCGGACCTTTCCTACGAGCAGTACTTC
CDR3 protein: CASSFVADLSYEQYF

J gene: TRBJ2-7
D gene: TRBD2
V gene: TRBV5-4
clone size: .
CDR3 length: 16
CDR3 DNA: TGTGCCAGCAGCTTGAGTATCGCGGGAGGATCCTACGAGCAGTACTTC
CDR3 protein: CASSLSIAGGSYEQYF

J gene: TRBJ2-7
D gene: TRBD2
V gene: TRBV12-5
clone size: .
CDR3 length: 14
CDR3 DNA: TGTGCTAGTGGTTTCGGCGGGAGCATCTACGAGCAGTACTTC
CDR3 protein: CASGFGGSIYEQYF

J gene: TRBJ1-4
D gene: .
V gene: TRBV28
clone size: .
CDR3 length: 13
CDR3 DNA: TGTGCCAGCAGCTCCCCGGGGTTTGAAAAACTGTTTTTT
CDR3 protein: CASSSPGFEKLFF

J gene: TRBJ2-3
D gene: TRBD1
V gene: TRBV29-1
clone size: .
CDR3 length: 16
CDR3 DNA: TGCAGCGTCGCCGACAGGGTTGGATCGATCACAGATACGCAGTATTTT
CDR3 protein: CSVADRVGSITDTQYF

J gene: TRBJ2-3
D gene: .
V gene: TRBV10-3
clone size: .
CDR3 length: 14
CDR3 DNA: TGTGCCATCAGTGAGTCTGAGGGTTTGGATACGCAGTATTTT
CDR3 protein: CAISESEGLDTQYF

J gene: TRBJ2-3
D gene: .
V gene: TRBV10-2
clone size: few
CDR3 length: 14
CDR3 DNA: TGCGCCAGCAGTGAGGCAACAACCTCAGATACGCAGTATTTT
CDR3 protein: CASSEATTSDTQYF

J gene: TRBJ1-2
D gene: .
V gene: TRBV7-2
clone size: .
CDR3 length: 14
CDR3 DNA: TGTGCCAGCACCCCGACAGGAGACTCTTTAGGCTACACCTTC
CDR3 protein: CASTPTGDSLGYTF

J gene: TRBJ1-2
D gene: TRBD1
V gene: TRBV5-1
clone size: .
CDR3 length: 13
CDR3 DNA: TGCGCCAGCAGCTTGAGGGGACAGATAGACTACACCTTC
CDR3 protein: CASSLRGQIDYTF

J gene: TRBJ1-1
D gene: TRBD1
V gene: TRBV2
clone size: .
CDR3 length: 15
CDR3 DNA: TGTGCCAGCGATAGGACAGGGTCCATGAACACTGAAGCTTTCTTT
CDR3 protein: CASDRTGSMNTEAFF

J gene: TRBJ2-7
D gene: TRBD1
V gene: TRBV18
clone size: few
CDR3 length: 17
CDR3 DNA: TGTGCCAGCTCATCCGCAACCGGGACAGGGCTCACCTACGAGCAGTACTTC
CDR3 protein: CASSSATGTGLTYEQYF

J gene: TRBJ2-3
D gene: TRBD2
V gene: TRBV5-1
clone size: .
CDR3 length: 15
CDR3 DNA: TGCGCCAGCAGTTATTTGCCGGGACTAACAGATACGCAGTATTTT
CDR3 protein: CASSYLPGLTDTQYF

J gene: TRBJ1-2
D gene: .
V gene: TRBV5-6
clone size: .
CDR3 length: 12
CDR3 DNA: TGTGCCAGCAGCTTGGACTACTATGGCTACACCTTC
CDR3 protein: CASSLDYYGYTF

J gene: TRBJ1-1
D gene: .
V gene: TRBV3-1/TRBV3-2
clone size: once
CDR3 length: 13
CDR3 DNA: TGTGCCAGCAGCCGGACACCGAACACTGAAGCTTTCTTT
CDR3 protein: CASSRTPNTEAFF

J gene: TRBJ1-6
D gene: TRBD1
V gene: TRBV5-1
clone size: few
CDR3 length: 14
CDR3 DNA: TGCGCCAGCAGCTCGGGACAGGCGGTTTCACCCCTCCACTTT
CDR3 protein: CASSSGQAVSPLHF

J gene: TRBJ1-6
D gene: .
V gene: TRBV18
clone size: .
CDR3 length: 16
CDR3 DNA: TGTGCCAGCTCACGGACAGAGGGCTCGGGTAATTCACCCCTCCACTTT
CDR3 protein: CASSRTEGSGNSPLHF

J gene: TRBJ2-1
D gene: .
V gene: TRBV5-1
clone size: .
CDR3 length: 16
CDR3 DNA: TGCGCCAGCAGCTTGGACGGTCCGAGCTCCTACAATGAGCAGTTCTTC
CDR3 protein: CASSLDGPSSYNEQFF

J gene: TRBJ1-4
D gene: .
V gene: TRBV7-9
clone size: few
CDR3 length: 14
CDR3 DNA: TGTGCCAGCAGCTTGTTCACAACTAATGAAAAACTGTTTTTT
CDR3 protein: CASSLFTTNEKLFF

J gene: TRBJ2-7
D gene: TRBD2
V gene: TRBV12-3/TRBV12-4
clone size: .
CDR3 length: 13
CDR3 DNA: TGTGCCAGCAGTTTTGGACTAGCCTACGAGCAGTACTTC
CDR3 protein: CASSFGLAYEQYF

J gene: TRBJ1-1
D gene: .
V gene: TRBV18
clone size: .
CDR3 length: 13
CDR3 DNA: TGTGCCAGCTTAACCGGGACAACTACTGAAGCTTTCTTT
CDR3 protein: CASLTGTTTEAFF

J gene: TRBJ2-1
D gene: .
V gene: TRBV2
clone size: .
CDR3 length: 16
CDR3 DNA: TGTGCCAGCAGTGAAGAATGGCTAGCGACCTACAATGAGCAGTTCTTC
CDR3 protein: CASSEEWLATYNEQFF

J gene: TRBJ1-2
D gene: .
V gene: TRBV6-1
clone size: .
CDR3 length: 12
CDR3 DNA: TGTGCCAGCAGTGAATTGAGATATGGCTACACCTTC
CDR3 protein: CASSELRYGYTF

J gene: TRBJ2-7
D gene: TRBD1
V gene: TRBV5-4
clone size: few
CDR3 length: 14
CDR3 DNA: TGTGCCAGCAGGGGGACAGGGCCTTCCTACGAGCAGTACTTC
CDR3 protein: CASRGTGPSYEQYF

J gene: TRBJ2-7
D gene: TRBD2
V gene: TRBV10-3
clone size: many
CDR3 length: 15
CDR3 DNA: TGTGCCATCAGTGAAGCAGGTGGTACGGGGGGCGAGCAGTACTTC
CDR3 protein: CAISEAGGTGGEQYF

J gene: TRBJ2-2
D gene: .
V gene: TRBV5-4
clone size: .
CDR3 length: 15
CDR3 DNA: TGTGCCAGCAGCGTAGCGGAGGCGAACACCGGGGAGCTGTTTTTT
CDR3 protein: CASSVAEANTGELFF